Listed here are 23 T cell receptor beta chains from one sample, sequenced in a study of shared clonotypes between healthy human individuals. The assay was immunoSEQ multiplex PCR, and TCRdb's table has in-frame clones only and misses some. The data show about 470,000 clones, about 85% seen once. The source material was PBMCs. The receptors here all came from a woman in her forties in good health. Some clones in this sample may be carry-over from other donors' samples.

The chain's CDR3 is CASSAQQGIYEKLFF. CDR3 nucleotide sequence: TGTGCCAGCAGCGCCCAACAGGGGATTTATGAAAAACTGTTTTTT. The rearrangement joins TRBV11-2 to TRBJ1-4; 7 positions match TRBD1. V lost 5 bases and J lost 6; bases outside the gene matches: 9. Germline loops: CDR1 SGHAT, CDR2 FQNNGV. CDR3 size: 15 residues.

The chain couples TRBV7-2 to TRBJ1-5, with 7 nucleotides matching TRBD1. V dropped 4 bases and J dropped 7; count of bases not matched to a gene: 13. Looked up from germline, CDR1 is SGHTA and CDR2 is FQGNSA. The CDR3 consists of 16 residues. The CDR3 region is CASSSLTTGMGQPQHF. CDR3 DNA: TGTGCCAGCAGCTCCCTCACGACAGGGATGGGACAGCCCCAGCATTTT.

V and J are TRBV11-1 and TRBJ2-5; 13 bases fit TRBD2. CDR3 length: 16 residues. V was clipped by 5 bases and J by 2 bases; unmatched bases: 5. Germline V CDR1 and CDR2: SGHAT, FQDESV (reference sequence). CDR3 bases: TGTGCCAGCAGCCCCCAGGGACTAGCGGGACAAGAGACCCAGTACTTC. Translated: CASSPQGLAGQETQYF.

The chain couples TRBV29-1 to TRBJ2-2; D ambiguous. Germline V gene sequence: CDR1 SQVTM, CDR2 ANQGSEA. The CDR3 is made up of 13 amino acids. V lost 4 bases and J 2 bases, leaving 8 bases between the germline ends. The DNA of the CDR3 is TGCAGCGTTGCGGACGCAAACACCGGGGAGCTGTTTTTT. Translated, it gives CSVADANTGELFF.

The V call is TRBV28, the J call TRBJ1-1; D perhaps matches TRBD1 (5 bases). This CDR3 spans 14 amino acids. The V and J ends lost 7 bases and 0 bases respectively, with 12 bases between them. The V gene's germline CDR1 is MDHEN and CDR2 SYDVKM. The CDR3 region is CASIPGAMNTEAFF. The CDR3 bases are TGTGCCAGCATCCCCGGGGCGATGAACACTGAAGCTTTCTTT.

In DNA form, the CDR3 reads TGTGCCAGCTCACCAGCGGGAGGAGGCTACAATGAGCAGTTCTTC. Translated: CASSPAGGGYNEQFF. This chain connects TRBV18 to TRBJ2-1, with TRBD2 matching 8 bases. The CDR3 length is 15 residues. Germline CDR1 and CDR2: KGHSH and LQKENI. V shed 2 bases, J shed 3 bases, and the junction held 3 bases outside the gene matches.

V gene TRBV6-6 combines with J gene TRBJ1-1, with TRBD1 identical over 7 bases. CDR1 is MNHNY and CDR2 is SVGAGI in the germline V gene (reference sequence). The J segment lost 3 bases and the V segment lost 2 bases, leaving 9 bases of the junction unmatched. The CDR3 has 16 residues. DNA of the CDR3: TGTGCCAGCAGTTACCCGGGACAGTCCCGTCACACTGAAGCTTTCTTT. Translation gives CASSYPGQSRHTEAFF.

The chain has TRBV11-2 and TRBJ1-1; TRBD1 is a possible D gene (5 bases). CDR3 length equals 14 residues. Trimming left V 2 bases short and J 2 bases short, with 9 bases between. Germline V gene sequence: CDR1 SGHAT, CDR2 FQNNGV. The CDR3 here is CASSLWGPNTEAFF. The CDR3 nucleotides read TGTGCCAGCAGCTTATGGGGACCTAACACTGAAGCTTTCTTT. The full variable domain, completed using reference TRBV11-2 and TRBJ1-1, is EAGVAQSPRYKIIEKRQSVAFWCNPISGHATLYWYQQILGQGPKLLIQFQNNGVVDDSQLPKDRFSAERLKGVDSTLKIQPAKLEDSAVYLCASSLWGPNTEAFFGQGTRLTVV.

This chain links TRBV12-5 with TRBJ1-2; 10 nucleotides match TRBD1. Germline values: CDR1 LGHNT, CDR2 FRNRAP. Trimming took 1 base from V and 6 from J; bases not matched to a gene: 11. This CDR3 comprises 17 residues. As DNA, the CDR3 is TGTGCTAGTGGTTTGGCCTACCTGACAGGGGGCATCGATGGCTACACCTTC. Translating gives CASGLAYLTGGIDGYTF.

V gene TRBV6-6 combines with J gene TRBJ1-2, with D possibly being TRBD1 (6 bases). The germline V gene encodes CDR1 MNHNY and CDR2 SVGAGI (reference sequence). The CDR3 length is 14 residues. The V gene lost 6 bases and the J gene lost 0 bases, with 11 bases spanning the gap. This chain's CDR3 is CASRDQGTNYGYTF. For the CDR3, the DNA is TGTGCCAGCAGAGACCAGGGGACTAACTATGGCTACACCTTC.

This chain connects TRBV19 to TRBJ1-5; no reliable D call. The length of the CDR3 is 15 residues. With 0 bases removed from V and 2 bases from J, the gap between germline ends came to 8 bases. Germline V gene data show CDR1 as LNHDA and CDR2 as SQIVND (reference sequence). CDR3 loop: CASSIEEWGNQPQHF. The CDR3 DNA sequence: TGTGCCAGTAGTATAGAGGAATGGGGCAATCAGCCCCAGCATTTT.

This CDR3 reads CASSLTASTEAFF. CDR3 bases: TGTGCCAGCTCCCTAACAGCGTCTACTGAAGCTTTCTTT. The chain is built from TRBV19 and TRBJ1-1; no definite D call. Trimming stripped 9 bases from V and 5 bases from J, with 16 bases between. CDR3 length: 13 residues. CDR1 and CDR2 from the germline V gene are LNHDA and SQIVND (reference sequence).

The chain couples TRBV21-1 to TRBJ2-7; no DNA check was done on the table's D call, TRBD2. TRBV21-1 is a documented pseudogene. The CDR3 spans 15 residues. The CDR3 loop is CASSIGWRRVYEQYF. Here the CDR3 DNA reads TGTGCCAGCAGCATAGGTTGGCGGAGAGTTTACGAGCAGTACTTC.

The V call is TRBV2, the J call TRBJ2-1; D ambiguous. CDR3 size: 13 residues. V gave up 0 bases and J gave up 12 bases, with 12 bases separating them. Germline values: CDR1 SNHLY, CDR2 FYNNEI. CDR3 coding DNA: TGTGCCAGCAGTGAAGCGCGTGACGGTGTGCAGTTCTTC. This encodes CASSEARDGVQFF.

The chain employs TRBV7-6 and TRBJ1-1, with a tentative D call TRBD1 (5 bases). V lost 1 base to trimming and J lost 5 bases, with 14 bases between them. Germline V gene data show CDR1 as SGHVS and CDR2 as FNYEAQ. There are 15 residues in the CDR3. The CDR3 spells CASSLGSRRGTEAFF. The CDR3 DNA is TGTGCCAGCAGCTTAGGATCCCGCCGGGGGACTGAAGCTTTCTTT.

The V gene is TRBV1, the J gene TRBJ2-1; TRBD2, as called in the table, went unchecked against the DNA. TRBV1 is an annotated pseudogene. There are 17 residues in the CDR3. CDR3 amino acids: CTSSQGVVLAYLWEQFF. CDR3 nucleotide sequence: TGCACCAGCAGCCAAGGGGTGGTACTAGCCTATCTCTGGGAGCAGTTCTTC.

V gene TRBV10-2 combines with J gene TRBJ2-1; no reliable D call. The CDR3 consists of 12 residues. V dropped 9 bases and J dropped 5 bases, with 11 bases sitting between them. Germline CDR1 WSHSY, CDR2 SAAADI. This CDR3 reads CARSADDNEQFF. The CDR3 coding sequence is TGCGCCAGATCGGCCGACGACAATGAGCAGTTCTTC.

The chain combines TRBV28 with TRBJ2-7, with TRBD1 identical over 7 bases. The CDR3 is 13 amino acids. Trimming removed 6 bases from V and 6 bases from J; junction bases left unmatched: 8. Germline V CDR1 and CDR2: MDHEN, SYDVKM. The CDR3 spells CASRGTELREQYF. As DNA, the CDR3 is TGTGCCAGCAGGGGGACAGAACTCCGCGAGCAGTACTTC.

CDR3 sequence: CAWQVRATSTDTQYF. CDR3 nucleotide sequence: TGTGCCTGGCAAGTTAGGGCAACTAGCACAGATACGCAGTATTTT. The V gene is TRBV30, the J gene TRBJ2-3; D ambiguous. Germline-derived CDR1 and CDR2 are GTSNPN and SVGIG (reference sequence). The CDR3 sequence is 15 residues long. V lost 5 bases, J lost 0 bases, and 15 bases lay in between.

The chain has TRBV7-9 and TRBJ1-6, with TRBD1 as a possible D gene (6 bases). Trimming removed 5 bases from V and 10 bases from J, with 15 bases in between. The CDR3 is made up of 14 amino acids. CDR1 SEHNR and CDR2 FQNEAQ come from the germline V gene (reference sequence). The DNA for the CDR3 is TGTGCCAGCAGCCGAAACTCAGGGGTCTCACCCCTCCACTTT. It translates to CASSRNSGVSPLHF.

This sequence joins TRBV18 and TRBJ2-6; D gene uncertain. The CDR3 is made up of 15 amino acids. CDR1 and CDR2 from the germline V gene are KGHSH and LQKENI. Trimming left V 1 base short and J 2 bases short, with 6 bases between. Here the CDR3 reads CASSPQGPGANVLTF. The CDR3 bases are TGTGCCAGCTCACCACAGGGTCCTGGGGCCAACGTCCTGACTTTC.

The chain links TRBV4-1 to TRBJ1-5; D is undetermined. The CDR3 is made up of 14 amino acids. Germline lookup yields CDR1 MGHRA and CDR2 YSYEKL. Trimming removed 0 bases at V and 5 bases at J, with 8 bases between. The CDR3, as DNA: TGCGCCAGCAGCCAAGATGGAGGGTATCAGCCCCAGCATTTT. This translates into CASSQDGGYQPQHF.

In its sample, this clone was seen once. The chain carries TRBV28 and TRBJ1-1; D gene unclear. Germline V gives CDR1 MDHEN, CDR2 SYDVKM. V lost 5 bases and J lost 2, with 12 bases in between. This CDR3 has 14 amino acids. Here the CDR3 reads CASSPQRSNTEAFF. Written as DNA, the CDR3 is TGTGCCAGCAGTCCCCAGCGGAGTAACACTGAAGCTTTCTTT.